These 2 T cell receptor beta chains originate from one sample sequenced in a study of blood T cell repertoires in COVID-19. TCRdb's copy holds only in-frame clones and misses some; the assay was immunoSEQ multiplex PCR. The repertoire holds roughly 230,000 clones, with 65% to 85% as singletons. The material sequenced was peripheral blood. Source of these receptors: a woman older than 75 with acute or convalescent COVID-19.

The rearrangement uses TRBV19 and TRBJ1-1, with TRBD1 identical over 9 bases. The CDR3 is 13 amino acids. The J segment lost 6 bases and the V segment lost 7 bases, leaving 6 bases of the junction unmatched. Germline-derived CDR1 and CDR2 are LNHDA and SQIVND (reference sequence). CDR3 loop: CASMDRGGPEAFF. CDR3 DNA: TGTGCCAGTATGGACAGGGGAGGACCTGAAGCTTTCTTT.

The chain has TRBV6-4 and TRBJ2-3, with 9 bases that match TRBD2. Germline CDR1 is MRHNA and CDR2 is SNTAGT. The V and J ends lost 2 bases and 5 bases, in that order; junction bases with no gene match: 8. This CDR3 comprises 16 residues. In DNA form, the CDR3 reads TGTGCCAGCAGTGACAAGGCGGGAGGGGAGAAAGATACGCAGTATTTT. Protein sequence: CASSDKAGGEKDTQYF.